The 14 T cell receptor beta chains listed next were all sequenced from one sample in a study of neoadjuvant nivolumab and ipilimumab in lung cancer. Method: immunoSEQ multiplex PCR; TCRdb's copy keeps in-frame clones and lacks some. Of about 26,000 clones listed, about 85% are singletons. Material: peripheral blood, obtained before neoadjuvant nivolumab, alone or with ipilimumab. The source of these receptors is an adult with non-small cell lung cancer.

CDR3 sequence reads: CASSFRRHYGYTF. CDR3 sequence (DNA): TGTGCCAGCAGCTTTCGACGGCACTATGGCTACACCTTC. The rearrangement joins TRBV11-1 to TRBJ1-2; no clear D gene. V lost 3 bases and J 3 bases, leaving 8 bases between the germline ends. The CDR3 has 13 amino acids. CDR1 is SGHAT, CDR2 FQDESV, per germline (reference sequence).

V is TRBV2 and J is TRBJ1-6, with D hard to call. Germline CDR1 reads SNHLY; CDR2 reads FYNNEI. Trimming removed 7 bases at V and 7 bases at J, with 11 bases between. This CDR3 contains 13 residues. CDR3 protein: CASMTDANSPLHF. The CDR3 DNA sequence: TGTGCCAGCATGACGGATGCAAATTCACCCCTCCACTTT.

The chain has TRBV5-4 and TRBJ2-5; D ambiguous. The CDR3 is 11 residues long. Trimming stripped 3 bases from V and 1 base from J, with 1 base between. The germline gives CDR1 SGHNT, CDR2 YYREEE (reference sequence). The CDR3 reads CASSSQETQYF. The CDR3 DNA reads TGTGCCAGCAGCTCCCAAGAGACCCAGTACTTC.

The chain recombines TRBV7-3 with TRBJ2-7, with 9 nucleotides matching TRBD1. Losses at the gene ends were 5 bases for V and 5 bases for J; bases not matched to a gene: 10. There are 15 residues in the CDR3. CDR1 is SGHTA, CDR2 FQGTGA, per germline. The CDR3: CASSISGTGPHEQYF. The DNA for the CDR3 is TGTGCCAGCAGCATATCCGGGACAGGGCCCCACGAGCAGTACTTC.

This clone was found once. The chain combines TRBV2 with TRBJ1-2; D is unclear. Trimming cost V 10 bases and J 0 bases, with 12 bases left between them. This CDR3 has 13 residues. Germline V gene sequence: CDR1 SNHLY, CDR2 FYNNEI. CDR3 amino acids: CATQLEPNYGYTF. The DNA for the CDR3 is TGTGCCACCCAGCTTGAACCTAACTATGGCTACACCTTC.

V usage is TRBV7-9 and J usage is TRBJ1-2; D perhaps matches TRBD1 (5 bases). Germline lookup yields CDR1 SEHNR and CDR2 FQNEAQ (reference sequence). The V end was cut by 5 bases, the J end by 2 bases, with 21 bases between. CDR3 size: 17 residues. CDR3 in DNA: TGTGCCAGCAGCCCGGGCCAGGGATCTAGCCGGAACTATGGCTACACCTTC. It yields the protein CASSPGQGSSRNYGYTF.

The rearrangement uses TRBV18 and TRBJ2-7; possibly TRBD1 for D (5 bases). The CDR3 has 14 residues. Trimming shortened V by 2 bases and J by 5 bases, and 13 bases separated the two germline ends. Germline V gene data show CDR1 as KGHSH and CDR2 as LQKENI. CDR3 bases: TGTGCCAGCTCACCATCCGGACAAACCCACGAGCAGTACTTC. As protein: CASSPSGQTHEQYF.

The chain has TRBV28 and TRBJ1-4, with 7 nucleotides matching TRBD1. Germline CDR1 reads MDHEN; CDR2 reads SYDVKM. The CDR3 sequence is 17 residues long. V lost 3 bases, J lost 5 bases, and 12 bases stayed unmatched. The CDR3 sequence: CASSFPSTGVPNEKLFF. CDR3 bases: TGTGCCAGCAGTTTCCCATCCACAGGGGTCCCCAATGAAAAACTGTTTTTT. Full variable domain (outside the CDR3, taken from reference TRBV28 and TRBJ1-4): DVKVTQSSRYLVKRTGEKVFLECVQDMDHENMFWYRQDPGLGLRLIYFSYDVKMKEKGDIPEGYSVSREKKERFSLILESASTNQTSMYLCASSFPSTGVPNEKLFFGSGTQLSVL.

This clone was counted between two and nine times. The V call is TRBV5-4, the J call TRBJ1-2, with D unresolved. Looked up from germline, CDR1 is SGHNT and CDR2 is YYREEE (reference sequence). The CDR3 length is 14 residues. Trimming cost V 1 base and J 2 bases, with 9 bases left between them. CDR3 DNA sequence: TGTGCCAGCAGCTTGTCGGCAGACAACTATGGCTACACCTTC. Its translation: CASSLSADNYGYTF.

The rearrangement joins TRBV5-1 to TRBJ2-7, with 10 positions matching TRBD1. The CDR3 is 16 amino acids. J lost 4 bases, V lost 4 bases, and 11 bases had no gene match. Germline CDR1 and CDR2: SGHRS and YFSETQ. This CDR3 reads CASSRTLSDRGYEQYF. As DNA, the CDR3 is TGCGCCAGCAGCCGTACACTATCGGACAGGGGGTACGAGCAGTACTTC.

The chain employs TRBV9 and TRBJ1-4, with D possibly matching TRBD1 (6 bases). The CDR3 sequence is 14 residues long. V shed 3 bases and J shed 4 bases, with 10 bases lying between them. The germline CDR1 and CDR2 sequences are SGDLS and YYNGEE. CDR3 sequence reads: CASSEGGGNEKLFF. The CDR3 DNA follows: TGTGCCAGCAGCGAGGGAGGGGGTAATGAAAAACTGTTTTTT.

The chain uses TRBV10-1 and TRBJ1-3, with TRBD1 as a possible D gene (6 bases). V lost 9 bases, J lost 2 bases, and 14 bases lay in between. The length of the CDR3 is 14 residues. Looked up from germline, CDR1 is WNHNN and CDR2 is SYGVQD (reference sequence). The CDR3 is CASTGKGAGNTIYF. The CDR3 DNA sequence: TGCGCCAGTACAGGGAAGGGGGCTGGAAACACCATATATTTT.

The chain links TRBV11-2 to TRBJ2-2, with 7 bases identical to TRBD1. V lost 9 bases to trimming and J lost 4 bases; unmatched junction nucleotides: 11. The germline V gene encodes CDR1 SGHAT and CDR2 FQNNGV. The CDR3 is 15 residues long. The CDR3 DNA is TGTGCCAGTCATTCGAGGGGGCGCGGCACCGGGGAGCTGTTTTTT. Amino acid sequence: CASHSRGRGTGELFF.

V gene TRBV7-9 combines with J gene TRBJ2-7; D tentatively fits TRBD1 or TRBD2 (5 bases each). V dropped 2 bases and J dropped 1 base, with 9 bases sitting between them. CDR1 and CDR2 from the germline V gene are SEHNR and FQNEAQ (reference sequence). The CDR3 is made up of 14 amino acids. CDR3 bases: TGTGCCAGCAGCTTAAGAGGGGCTTCCTACGAGCAGTACTTC. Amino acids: CASSLRGASYEQYF.